These 5 T cell receptor beta chains came from one sample sequenced in a study of blood T cell repertoires in COVID-19. Assay: immunoSEQ multiplex PCR; the TCRdb copy retains only in-frame clones and omits some. The repertoire holds fewer than 120,000 clones, with more than 70% as singletons. The sample taken for sequencing was peripheral blood. Every receptor here comes from a woman aged 45-60 years with acute or convalescent COVID-19.

The chain uses TRBV11-2 and TRBJ1-1, with a tentative D call TRBD1 (5 bases). CDR3 length equals 14 residues. Germline lookup yields CDR1 SGHAT and CDR2 FQNNGV. With 5 bases removed from V and 1 base from J, the gap between germline ends came to 11 bases. CDR3 sequence (DNA): TGTGCCAGCAGCCGAAATACAGGGAACACTGAAGCTTTCTTT. Protein product: CASSRNTGNTEAFF.

V usage is TRBV6-6 and J usage is TRBJ1-2; no clear D gene. The ends were cut back, 0 bases at V and 3 bases at J, with 11 bases in the middle. Germline CDR1 MNHNY, CDR2 SVGAGI (reference sequence). This CDR3 is 15 amino acids long. The CDR3 protein is CASSYSAGLDYGYTF. As DNA, the CDR3 is TGTGCCAGCAGTTACTCGGCGGGGTTGGACTATGGCTACACCTTC.

The chain uses TRBV2 and TRBJ2-5; a weak D match, TRBD2 (5 bases). CDR3 length: 14 residues. V was clipped by 5 bases and J by 4 bases, with 14 bases between them. The V gene's germline CDR1 is SNHLY and CDR2 FYNNEI. The CDR3 sequence: CASSSLANTETQYF. The CDR3 DNA sequence: TGTGCCAGCAGTTCCCTAGCTAATACAGAGACCCAGTACTTC.

The chain has TRBV4-2 and TRBJ1-6; D is perhaps TRBD1 (6 bases). CDR1 is LGHNA, CDR2 YNFKEQ, per germline. Trimming left V 6 bases short and J 7 bases short, with 19 bases between. The CDR3 has 16 amino acids. CDR3 amino acids: CASSPDSRGRNSPLHF. Here the CDR3 DNA reads TGTGCCAGCAGTCCGGACAGCCGGGGCCGGAATTCACCCCTCCACTTT.

The V gene is TRBV24-1, the J gene TRBJ2-1; TRBD2 matches at 16 bases. Germline CDR1 is KGHDR and CDR2 is SFDVKD. V was clipped by 5 bases and J by 4 bases; unmatched bases: 10. The CDR3 totals 19 residues. The chain's CDR3 is CATSAPGLAGGAVYNEQFF. DNA of the CDR3: TGTGCCACCAGTGCTCCGGGACTAGCGGGAGGGGCGGTTTACAATGAGCAGTTCTTC.